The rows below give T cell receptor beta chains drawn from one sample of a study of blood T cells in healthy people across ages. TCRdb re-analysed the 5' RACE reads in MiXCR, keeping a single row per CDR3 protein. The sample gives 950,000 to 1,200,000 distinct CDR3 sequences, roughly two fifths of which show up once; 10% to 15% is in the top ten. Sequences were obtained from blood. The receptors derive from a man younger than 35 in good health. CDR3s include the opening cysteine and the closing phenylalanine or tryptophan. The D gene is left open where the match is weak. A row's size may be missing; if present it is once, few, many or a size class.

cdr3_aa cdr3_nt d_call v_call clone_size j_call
CASSLRSGDNEQFF TGCGCCAGCAGCTTGCGGTCAGGGGACAATGAGCAGTTCTTC NA TRBV5-1 NA TRBJ2-1
CASSLVGQGNGYTF TGTGCCAGCAGCTTAGTCGGACAGGGAAATGGCTACACCTTC TRBD1 TRBV11-1 few TRBJ1-2
CASRPIQGAGNQPQHF TGTGCCAGCAGACCGATACAGGGGGCTGGGAATCAGCCCCAGCATTTT TRBD1 TRBV6-5 NA TRBJ1-5
CSASPLGAYGYTF TGCAGTGCTAGCCCATTGGGTGCCTATGGCTACACCTTC NA TRBV20-1 NA TRBJ1-2
CASSYEMRGNTEAFF TGTGCCAGCAGTTACGAGATGAGGGGGAACACTGAAGCTTTCTTT NA TRBV6-5 few TRBJ1-1
CASSEEGRSETQYF TGTGCCAGCAGTGAGGAGGGAAGGTCGGAGACCCAGTACTTC NA TRBV2 NA TRBJ2-5
CASSRDTGEVTGELFF TGTGCCAGCAGCCGCGACACAGGGGAAGTTACCGGGGAGCTGTTTTTT TRBD1 TRBV5-4 NA TRBJ2-2
CASMFAGDTQYF TGTGCCAGCATGTTCGCGGGAGATACGCAGTATTTT NA TRBV6-6 NA TRBJ2-3
CASRSRTATNEKLFF TGTGCCAGCAGGTCGAGGACGGCAACTAATGAAAAACTGTTTTTT NA TRBV6-6 NA TRBJ1-4
CASSFQGTADWGTEAFF TGCGCCAGCAGCTTCCAAGGGACAGCGGACTGGGGCACTGAAGCTTTCTTT TRBD1 TRBV5-1 few TRBJ1-1
CASSLVAGNEKLFF TGTGCCAGCAGCTTAGTAGCGGGTAATGAAAAACTGTTTTTT NA TRBV7-9 once TRBJ1-4
CASSVTVVPYEQYF TGTGCCAGCAGCGTAACAGTGGTTCCCTACGAGCAGTACTTC NA TRBV9 few TRBJ2-7
CSVDRGVGYTF TGCAGCGTTGATAGGGGTGTGGGCTACACCTTC NA TRBV29-1 NA TRBJ1-2
CARSLAGTEEKLFF TGCGCCAGAAGCTTGGCAGGGACGGAAGAAAAACTGTTTTTT NA TRBV5-1 NA TRBJ1-4
CASSWATGDYGYTF TGTGCCAGCAGTTGGGCGACAGGGGACTATGGCTACACCTTC TRBD1 TRBV12-3/TRBV12-4 NA TRBJ1-2
CSALLGQGIFDTQYF TGCAGTGCCCTCCTGGGACAGGGGATTTTCGATACGCAGTATTTT TRBD1 TRBV20-1 NA TRBJ2-3
CASSLDTHSNQPQHF TGTGCCAGCAGTTTGGATACCCATAGCAATCAGCCCCAGCATTTT NA TRBV12-3/TRBV12-4 few TRBJ1-5
CASSPQDIEAFF TGTGCCAGCAGTCCACAGGATATTGAAGCTTTCTTT NA TRBV12-3/TRBV12-4 NA TRBJ1-1
CASSQTGITEAFF TGTGCCAGCAGCCAGACAGGGATCACTGAAGCTTTCTTT TRBD1 TRBV5-6 few TRBJ1-1
CAIVGSTPSYNSPLHF TGCGCCATCGTAGGGAGTACTCCCTCCTATAATTCACCCCTCCACTTT NA TRBV2 NA TRBJ1-6
CASSQDWDSGSYNEQYF TGTGCCAGCAGCCAAGATTGGGACTCGGGCTCCTACAATGAGCAGTACTTC NA TRBV3-1 many TRBJ2-7
CPSSWETLTDTQYF TGTCCCAGCAGTTGGGAGACCCTCACAGATACGCAGTATTTT NA TRBV12-3/TRBV12-4 NA TRBJ2-3
CASSVDWGTNYGYTF TGTGCCAGCAGCGTAGATTGGGGGACGAACTATGGCTACACCTTC NA TRBV9 NA TRBJ1-2
CASSGLTGQNTVSSSTDTQYF TGTGCCAGCAGTGGCCTTACGGGACAAAATACTGTCAGCTCTAGCACAGATACGCAGTATTTT NA TRBV25-1 few TRBJ2-3
CASKPRAAKSDQPQHF TGTGCCAGCAAACCCCGGGCGGCGAAGAGCGATCAGCCCCAGCATTTT NA TRBV6-5 NA TRBJ1-5
CSVFSWLSLDTQYF TGCAGCGTTTTCTCTTGGCTCAGTCTCGATACGCAGTATTTT NA TRBV29-1 NA TRBJ2-3
CASSSGRTGASADAQYF TGTGCCAGCAGTTCTGGAAGGACAGGGGCGAGTGCAGATGCGCAGTATTTT TRBD1 TRBV12-3/TRBV12-4 NA TRBJ2-3
CAISSGQTTNYGYTF TGTGCCATCAGCTCGGGACAGACTACTAACTATGGCTACACCTTC TRBD1 TRBV10-3 few TRBJ1-2
CSALTGLEQYF TGCAGTGCTCTAACAGGTCTCGAGCAGTACTTC NA TRBV20-1 few TRBJ2-7
CASSFGGRSKNTEAFF TGCGCCAGCAGCTTCGGGGGGCGGAGTAAGAACACTGAAGCTTTCTTT NA TRBV5-1 NA TRBJ1-1
CASSFQGDGELFF TGTGCCAGCAGTTTCCAGGGGGATGGGGAGCTGTTTTTT TRBD1 TRBV12-3/TRBV12-4 few TRBJ2-2
CSARDPGGTYNEQFF TGCAGTGCTAGAGATCCGGGGGGCACCTACAATGAGCAGTTCTTC NA TRBV20-1 few TRBJ2-1
CASSNRDRTTDTQYF TGTGCCAGCAGCAACCGGGACAGAACGACAGATACGCAGTATTTT TRBD1 TRBV7-8 few TRBJ2-3
CASRADSGFQETQYF TGTGCCAGCAGAGCCGATTCAGGGTTCCAAGAGACCCAGTACTTC NA TRBV6-5 NA TRBJ2-5
CSVLGSGGGNQPQHF TGCAGCGTTCTAGGATCGGGGGGCGGCAATCAGCCCCAGCATTTT NA TRBV29-1 NA TRBJ1-5
CASSPVGTGITDTQYF TGTGCCAGCAGTCCGGTCGGGACAGGGATCACAGATACGCAGTATTTT TRBD1 TRBV7-2 NA TRBJ2-3
CSDPEGLHF TGCAGTGATCCGGAAGGCCTCCACTTT NA TRBV20-1 NA TRBJ1-6
CASSPQVGFYTDTQYF TGTGCCAGCAGTCCTCAGGTGGGGTTTTACACAGATACGCAGTATTTT NA TRBV28 few TRBJ2-3
CSVEDRGATGVEQYF TGCAGCGTTGAAGATCGGGGAGCGACAGGGGTCGAGCAGTACTTC TRBD1 TRBV29-1 NA TRBJ2-7
CSAYITGGRSGLLDEQFF TGCAGCGCCTACATCACAGGGGGCAGATCCGGGCTATTGGATGAGCAGTTCTTC TRBD1 TRBV29-1 NA TRBJ2-1
CADQRAVDSNQPQHF TGTGCCGACCAAAGGGCGGTTGATAGCAATCAGCCCCAGCATTTT NA TRBV7-9 few TRBJ1-5
CASSSVRENSPLHF TGTGCCAGCAGTTCAGTTCGGGAGAATTCACCCCTCCACTTT NA TRBV27 NA TRBJ1-6
CASSFSGLAYNEQFF TGTGCCAGCAGCTTCTCGGGACTAGCGTACAATGAGCAGTTCTTC TRBD2 TRBV7-2 NA TRBJ2-1
CASSLIPGTYNEQFF TGTGCCAGCAGCTTAATTCCCGGGACCTACAATGAGCAGTTCTTC NA TRBV7-3 few TRBJ2-1
CASSQDFGSDTQYF TGTGCCAGCAGCCAAGATTTTGGCTCAGATACGCAGTATTTT NA TRBV14 many TRBJ2-3
CASSQQGQLNQPQHF TGCGCCAGCAGCCAGCAGGGACAGCTCAATCAGCCCCAGCATTTT TRBD1 TRBV4-1 NA TRBJ1-5
CASSPRGGINTDTQYF TGCGCCAGCAGCCCGAGGGGGGGCATTAACACAGATACGCAGTATTTT NA TRBV5-1 NA TRBJ2-3
CASSRDSGRTEAFF TGTGCCAGCAGCCGGGACAGTGGGCGAACTGAAGCTTTCTTT TRBD1 TRBV9 few TRBJ1-1
CASSLWERQTYNEQYF TGTGCCAGCAGTTTATGGGAAAGGCAGACATACAATGAGCAGTACTTC NA TRBV28 NA TRBJ2-7
CASSNRAGFMNTEAFF TGTGCCAGCAGCAACCGAGCGGGGTTCATGAACACTGAAGCTTTCTTT NA TRBV21-1 NA TRBJ1-1